This record looks at one T cell receptor (beta chain) sequence and its context. This record belongs to a study of blood T cell repertoires in COVID-19. Study information: The United States, Italy and Spain were the sources of the acute and convalescent COVID-19 samples.

This CDR3 region has 18 residues. Germline V gene lookup returns CDR1 SGHRS and CDR2 YFSETQ. V dropped 1 base and J dropped 3; count of bases not matched to a gene: 11. Repertoires were generated with immunoSEQ multiplex PCR, while TCRdb's copy carries only in-frame clones and drops some. The sample consists of 140,000 to 150,000 clones, around 85% of them appearing once. The sequencing sample was made of peripheral blood. This rearrangement joins TRBV5-1 to TRBJ2-2, with 8 bases identical to TRBD1. The TCR sequence derives from a woman in her forties with active or convalescent COVID-19. In nucleotides, the CDR3 is TGCGCCAGCAGCTTGCGCGCCACCGGGACAGGCTACACCGGGGAGCTGTTTTTT. Translated, it gives CASSLRATGTGYTGELFF. The whole variable domain, filled in from reference TRBV5-1 and TRBJ2-2, reads KAGVTQTPRYLIKTRGQQVTLSCSPISGHRSVSWYQQTPGQGLQFLFEYFSETQRNKGNFPGRFSGRQFSNSRSEMNVSTLELGDSALYLCASSLRATGTGYTGELFFGEGSRLTVL.